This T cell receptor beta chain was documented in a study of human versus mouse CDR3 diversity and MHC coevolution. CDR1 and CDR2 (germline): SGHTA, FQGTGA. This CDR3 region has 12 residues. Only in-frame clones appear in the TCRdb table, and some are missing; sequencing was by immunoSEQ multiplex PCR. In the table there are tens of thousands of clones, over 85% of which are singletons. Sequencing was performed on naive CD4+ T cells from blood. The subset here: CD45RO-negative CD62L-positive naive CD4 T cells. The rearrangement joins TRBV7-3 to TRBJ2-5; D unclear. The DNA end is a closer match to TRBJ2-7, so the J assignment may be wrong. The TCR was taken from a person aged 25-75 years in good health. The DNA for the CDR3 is TGTGCCAGCAGCACTACACCCTACGAGCAGTACTTC. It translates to CASSTTPYEQYF.